One sample yielded the 24 T cell receptor beta chains listed below, sequenced in a study of neurological immune-mediated disorders. TCRdb independently ran MiXCR on the 5' RACE reads; one entry per CDR3 protein. The top ten clones hold around 1.3% of a sample with around 47,000 distinct CDR3 sequences, over 9.5% of them seen once. Specimen: PBMCs. The receptor source for this set is a female donor in good health.

This clonotype was observed at least ten times. The gene calls are TRBV5-5 and TRBJ1-1, with 7 bases that match TRBD1. J gave up 0 bases and V 4 bases, and 6 bases lay outside the gene matches. The germline V gene encodes CDR1 SGHKS and CDR2 YYEKEE (reference sequence). This CDR3 has 15 residues. In DNA, the CDR3 is TGTGCCAGCAGCCACACACAGGGGCTGAACACTGAAGCTTTCTTT. Translating gives CASSHTQGLNTEAFF.

This clonotype was observed at least ten times. The chain has TRBV6-5 and TRBJ1-1; D is unclear. CDR3 length: 14 amino acids. V shed 4 bases and J shed 4 bases, with 13 bases lying between them. Germline V CDR1 and CDR2: MNHEY, SVGAGI. The CDR3 sequence is CASSSPGLGTEAFF. In nucleotides, the CDR3 is TGTGCCAGCAGTTCCCCCGGTTTGGGCACTGAAGCTTTCTTT.

This clonotype came up many times. The chain combines TRBV6-5 with TRBJ2-7; D tentatively fits TRBD1 or TRBD2 (6 bases each). From germline, CDR1 is MNHEY and CDR2 SVGAGI. This CDR3 contains 16 residues. V lost 0 bases and J 4 bases, leaving 16 bases between the germline ends. The CDR3 sequence: CASSYSFLGGSYEQYF. The CDR3 DNA reads as TGTGCCAGCAGTTACTCGTTTTTGGGGGGCTCGTACGAGCAGTACTTC.

This clonotype was counted many times. The chain links TRBV2 to TRBJ1-4; D gene uncertain. V gave up 8 bases and J gave up 8 bases, with 12 bases separating them. The CDR3 is 12 amino acids. Germline CDR1 and CDR2: SNHLY and FYNNEI. In nucleotides, the CDR3 is TGTGCCAGCGACCCGTTCAGGGAAAAACTGTTTTTT. It is translated as CASDPFREKLFF. The whole variable domain, remainder taken from reference TRBV2 and TRBJ1-4, is EPEVTQTPSHQVTQMGQEVILRCVPISNHLYFYWYRQILGQKVEFLVSFYNNEISEKSEIFDDQFSVERPDGSNFTLKIRSTKLEDSAMYFCASDPFREKLFFGSGTQLSVL.

This clonotype occurred many times. The chain employs TRBV29-1 and TRBJ2-5; TRBD2 is a possible D gene (6 bases). CDR3 length equals 13 residues. Per the germline V gene, CDR1 is SQVTM and CDR2 is ANQGSEA. Trimming took 0 bases from V and 4 from J, leaving 9 bases between them. The CDR3 protein is CSVEDWDSETQYF. The CDR3 DNA follows: TGCAGCGTTGAAGATTGGGACTCAGAGACCCAGTACTTC.

In its sample, this clonotype was seen many times. The chain has TRBV5-8 and TRBJ1-1; weak D call: TRBD1 (6 bases). The ends were cut back, 4 bases at V and 0 bases at J, with 13 bases in the middle. Germline CDR1 SGHTS, CDR2 YDEGEE. CDR3 length: 15 residues. CDR3 DNA: TGTGCCAGCAGCCCTCGAGGACAGATGAACACTGAAGCTTTCTTT. Residues: CASSPRGQMNTEAFF.

This clonotype came up many times. V and J are TRBV6-5 and TRBJ1-2, with 12 bases identical to TRBD1. The germline CDR1 and CDR2 sequences are MNHEY and SVGAGI. V trimming: 0 bases; J trimming: 3 bases; junction bases outside the gene matches: 5. The length of the CDR3 is 17 residues. The chain's CDR3 is CASSYSGQGAYHYGYTF. CDR3 sequence (DNA): TGTGCCAGCAGTTACTCGGGACAGGGGGCTTACCACTATGGCTACACCTTC.

The chain uses TRBV11-2 and TRBJ2-7; the match to TRBD2 covers 7 bases. Germline V CDR1 and CDR2: SGHAT, FQNNGV. V gave up 5 bases and J gave up 4 bases; unmatched junction bases: 11. The CDR3 spans 15 residues. CDR3 DNA: TGTGCCAGCAGCCGGGGGGTACCGGAGACTTACGAGCAGTACTTC. Translating gives CASSRGVPETYEQYF. The complete variable domain, with remaining parts taken from reference TRBV11-2 and TRBJ2-7, reads EAGVAQSPRYKIIEKRQSVAFWCNPISGHATLYWYQQILGQGPKLLIQFQNNGVVDDSQLPKDRFSAERLKGVDSTLKIQPAKLEDSAVYLCASSRGVPETYEQYFGPGTRLTVT.

This clonotype was seen at least ten times. This CDR3 reads CASSNIRQGDGYTF. The CDR3 DNA follows: TGCGCCAGCAGTAACATACGACAGGGTGATGGCTACACCTTC. The genes are TRBV10-2 and TRBJ1-2; 7 positions agree with TRBD1. Per the germline V gene, CDR1 is WSHSY and CDR2 is SAAADI. This CDR3 spans 14 amino acids. V lost 5 bases and J lost 6; bases outside the gene matches: 9.

This clonotype was seen at least ten times. V and J are TRBV11-3 and TRBJ1-1; D possibly corresponds to TRBD1 (5 bases). This CDR3 is built from 16 residues. From germline, CDR1 is SGHNT and CDR2 YENEEA. Trimming took 1 base from V and 4 from J, leaving 16 bases between them. CDR3 nucleotides: TGTGCCAGCAGCTTAGGTCGGGGACGGGGGTTCACTGAAGCTTTCTTT. Protein: CASSLGRGRGFTEAFF.

This clonotype was counted at least ten times. The V call is TRBV20-1, the J call TRBJ2-2; 8 bases are shared with TRBD1. CDR3 length equals 14 residues. V was pared by 4 bases and J by 3 bases, with 4 bases of the junction left unmatched. Per germline, CDR1 DFQATT and CDR2 SNEGSKA (reference sequence). The CDR3 here is CSAKGTGHTGELFF. The CDR3 bases are TGCAGTGCTAAAGGGACAGGACACACCGGGGAGCTGTTTTTT.

The table lists this clonotype with many counts. This rearrangement joins TRBV5-1 to TRBJ2-4; D unresolved. With 3 bases removed from V and 4 bases from J, the gap between germline ends came to 11 bases. The CDR3 has 14 residues. CDR1 is SGHRS, CDR2 YFSETQ, per germline. This chain's CDR3 is CASSYDGGKNIQYF. CDR3 sequence (DNA): TGCGCCAGCAGCTACGACGGTGGAAAAAACATTCAGTACTTC. The whole variable domain, filled in from reference TRBV5-1 and TRBJ2-4, reads KAGVTQTPRYLIKTRGQQVTLSCSPISGHRSVSWYQQTPGQGLQFLFEYFSETQRNKGNFPGRFSGRQFSNSRSEMNVSTLELGDSALYLCASSYDGGKNIQYFGAGTRLSVL.

The chain employs TRBV20-1 and TRBJ1-5; D is undetermined. The germline V gene encodes CDR1 DFQATT and CDR2 SNEGSKA (reference sequence). V gave up 6 bases and J gave up 2 bases, with 14 bases separating them. The CDR3 sequence is 14 residues long. Here the CDR3 reads CSANENIGNQPQHF. The CDR3 DNA is TGCAGTGCAAACGAGAACATCGGCAATCAGCCCCAGCATTTT.

This clonotype was seen repeatedly, ten times or more. The chain joins TRBV6-5 to TRBJ2-7; no clear D. The CDR3 consists of 16 residues. V lost 0 bases, J lost 0 bases, and 12 bases lay in between. Germline CDR1 and CDR2: MNHEY and SVGAGI. The CDR3 spells CASSYSALLSSYEQYF. Written as DNA, the CDR3 is TGTGCCAGCAGTTACTCTGCCCTACTGAGCTCCTACGAGCAGTACTTC.

This clonotype has at least ten counts. V and J are TRBV5-1 and TRBJ2-5; TRBD1 matches at 7 bases. Looked up from germline, CDR1 is SGHRS and CDR2 is YFSETQ. This CDR3 comprises 14 residues. After removal of 4 bases from V and 5 bases from J, the junction contained 8 bases not matched to a gene. The CDR3 loop reads CASSQDRVGETQYF. The CDR3 coding sequence is TGCGCCAGCAGCCAAGACAGGGTGGGGGAGACCCAGTACTTC.

In this sample, this clonotype turned up many times. V usage is TRBV3-1 and J usage is TRBJ2-1; 8 positions match TRBD1. Germline assignment: CDR1 LGHDT and CDR2 YNNKEL (reference sequence). V lost 7 bases and J lost 10; bases outside the gene matches: 21. The CDR3 is made up of 17 amino acids. The CDR3 DNA is TGTGCCAGCACCCGTACCTCCCCGGCAGGGGGCCCCGGGGAGCAGTTCTTC. Its translation is CASTRTSPAGGPGEQFF.

This clonotype showed up just once. A junction end diverges from the germline sequence, so it may reflect a read error. The gene calls are TRBV2 and TRBJ2-1; weak D call: TRBD1 (6 bases). The CDR3 consists of 14 residues. The germline gives CDR1 SNHLY, CDR2 FYNNEI. The CDR3 reads CPSTSRGSYNEQFF. CDR3 coding DNA: TGTCCCAGCACCAGCAGGGGCTCCTACAATGAACAGTTCTTC.

In this sample, this clonotype turned up a few times. The V call is TRBV7-9, the J call TRBJ1-6, with 10 nucleotides matching TRBD1. In germline, CDR1 is SEHNR, CDR2 FQNEAQ (reference sequence). The length of the CDR3 is 15 residues. J was trimmed by 9 bases and V by 1 base; bases with no gene match: 3. The CDR3 nucleotides are TGTGCCAGCAGCTTAGAGACAGGGGGCCGTTCACCCCTCCACTTT. It is translated as CASSLETGGRSPLHF.

This chain links TRBV7-2 with TRBJ2-1, with D perhaps given as TRBD1 or TRBD2 (5 bases each). This CDR3 is 16 amino acids long. Between the trimmed V and J ends, which lost 7 bases and 0 bases, there was a span of 16 bases. Germline V lookup: CDR1 SGHTA, CDR2 FQGNSA. Written as DNA, the CDR3 is TGTGCCAGCACCTCCTGGTGGGGGAACTCCTACAATGAGCAGTTCTTC. Residues: CASTSWWGNSYNEQFF.

This clonotype has at least ten counts. This chain links TRBV3-1 with TRBJ1-3; D not certain. Between the trimmed V and J ends, which lost 0 bases and 14 bases, there was a span of 11 bases. The CDR3 contains 12 residues. Per germline, CDR1 LGHDT and CDR2 YNNKEL (reference sequence). As DNA, the CDR3 is TGTGCCAGCAGCCAAGAGGAATATATTTTATATTTT. Protein: CASSQEEYILYF. The whole variable domain, remainder taken from reference TRBV3-1 and TRBJ1-3, is DTAVSQTPKYLVTQMGNDKSIKCEQNLGHDTMYWYKQDSKKFLKIMFSYNNKELIINETVPNRFSPKSPDKAHLNLHINSLELGDSAVYFCASSQEEYILYFGEGSWLTVV.

This clonotype was detected ten times or more. V is TRBV7-2 and J is TRBJ2-2, with D possibly called TRBD1 or TRBD2 (5 bases each). The V gene's germline CDR1 is SGHTA and CDR2 FQGNSA. V was clipped by 6 bases and J by 6 bases, with 14 bases between them. This CDR3 comprises 14 residues. Here the CDR3 DNA reads TGTGCCAGCAGTACCCGGATGGGGGCCGGGGAGCTGTTTTTT. This translates into CASSTRMGAGELFF. Filled out from reference TRBV7-2 and TRBJ2-2, the complete variable domain reads GAGVSQSPSNKVTEKGKDVELRCDPISGHTALYWYRQSLGQGLEFLIYFQGNSAPDKSGLPSDRFSAERTGGSVSTLTIQRTQQEDSAVYLCASSTRMGAGELFFGEGSRLTVL.

In its sample, this clonotype was seen many times. The rearrangement joins TRBV28 to TRBJ2-3; tentative D call: TRBD1 (5 bases). V gave up 3 bases and J gave up 6 bases, with 13 bases separating them. CDR1 and CDR2 from the germline V gene are MDHEN and SYDVKM. The length of the CDR3 is 14 residues. The DNA of the CDR3 is TGTGCCAGCAGTTTCTCCAGGGCCCTGGATACGCAGTATTTT. Translated: CASSFSRALDTQYF.

This clonotype has a handful of counts. CDR3 coding DNA: TGCGCCAGCAGCGAACCTTCATGGGACACTGAAGCTTTCTTT. This codes for CASSEPSWDTEAFF. The chain couples TRBV5-1 to TRBJ1-1; D remains ambiguous. There are 14 residues in the CDR3. V shed 4 bases and J shed 3 bases, with 13 bases lying between them. CDR1 and CDR2 (germline): SGHRS, YFSETQ.

This clonotype was picked up many times. V is TRBV18 and J is TRBJ1-2, with a weak D call TRBD1 (5 bases). The ends were cut back, 3 bases at V and 4 bases at J, with 9 bases in the middle. The CDR3 totals 13 residues. CDR1 KGHSH and CDR2 LQKENI come from the germline V gene. DNA of the CDR3: TGTGCCAGCTCACCGGGGCAGACCTATGGCTACACCTTC. Translated: CASSPGQTYGYTF.